The T cell receptor beta chain described here comes from a study of PD-L1 blockade in urothelial cancer. Study information: Blood samples had a median of 141,255 T cells.

Assay used: immunoSEQ multiplex PCR; TCRdb lists only in-frame clones, some missing. Of tens of thousands of clones in the sample, roughly 76% were seen once. Time point defined: pretreatment peripheral blood. CDR1 is SGHNT and CDR2 is YYREEE in the germline V gene (reference sequence). V lost 2 bases and J lost 11, with 19 bases in between. This CDR3 has 14 residues. This clone has a single count. The specimen was PBMCs, collected around atezolizumab (anti-PD-L1) treatment. The receptor comes from a man between 65 and 80 years old with urothelial cancer. This chain links TRBV5-4 with TRBJ1-1; maybe TRBD1 (5 bases). CDR3 protein: CASSFFGGGKGAFF. In DNA, the CDR3 is TGTGCCAGCAGCTTTTTTGGGGGGGGTAAGGGTGCTTTCTTT.